The clone carrying this TCR beta chain was observed a few times. The antigen remains undetermined. These data are taken from a study of T cells after yellow fever vaccination. UMIs and a universal primer site were added when TCR cDNA was made by 5'RACE template switching. MiXCR, run by TCRdb on the 5' RACE reads, gives a single entry per CDR3 protein. The table lists just under 600,000 distinct CDR3 sequences, roughly 14% of them singletons. This CDR3 contains 14 residues. V shed 3 bases and J 6 bases; nucleotides not matched to a gene: 6. From germline, CDR1 is SGHKS and CDR2 YYEKEE (reference sequence). Points from the study as a whole: Relatively few clonotypes were ones that appeared in both CD4 and CD8 compartments. Most primary-vaccination clones reappeared after the booster (about 97% CD4, around 88% CD8).

The rearrangement joins TRBV5-5 to TRBJ2-3; 8 bases match TRBD2. Material: PBMCs, obtained on the day of the yellow fever booster vaccination. This clonotype was obtained from a man aged 25-45 years who received the YFV17D yellow fever vaccine. The CDR3 nucleotides are TGTGCCAGCAGCTGGAGCCCTAGCGGGGATACGCAGTATTTT. It codes for CASSWSPSGDTQYF.